This T cell receptor (beta chain) was obtained from a study of CD8 T cells in Susac syndrome. Overall study results and limits: By the study's own acknowledgment, its TCR sequencing and HLA analysis included relatively few individuals.

Sequencing of TCR beta drew on CD8+ and CD4+ T cells from blood. While CD8+ and CD4+ T cells were isolated negatively, TEMRA cells were enriched by FACS. For this clonotype: Its target is unknown.

RNA in amounts of roughly 0.45 to 1 ug was reverse transcribed with random hexamers. TCRdb recomputed calls from the immunoSEQ multiplex PCR reads with MiXCR, one row per CDR3 protein. This repertoire shows roughly 400,000 distinct CDR3 sequences, around 85% found once; its top ten account for about 0.12%. The sequence derives from a human donor with multiple sclerosis. The sample taken for sequencing was CD8+ T cells from PBMCs.

The CDR3 nucleotides are TGTGCCAGCAGCCAAGATCACGGCGGGGCCACCTACAATGAGCAGTTCTTC. Encoded protein: CASSQDHGGATYNEQFF. The chain joins TRBV3-1 to TRBJ2-1; D perhaps matches TRBD2 (6 bases). CDR1 is LGHDT, CDR2 YNNKEL, per germline (reference sequence). The V end lost 0 bases, the J end lost 2 bases, and 14 bases lay between the germline ends. There are 17 residues in the CDR3.